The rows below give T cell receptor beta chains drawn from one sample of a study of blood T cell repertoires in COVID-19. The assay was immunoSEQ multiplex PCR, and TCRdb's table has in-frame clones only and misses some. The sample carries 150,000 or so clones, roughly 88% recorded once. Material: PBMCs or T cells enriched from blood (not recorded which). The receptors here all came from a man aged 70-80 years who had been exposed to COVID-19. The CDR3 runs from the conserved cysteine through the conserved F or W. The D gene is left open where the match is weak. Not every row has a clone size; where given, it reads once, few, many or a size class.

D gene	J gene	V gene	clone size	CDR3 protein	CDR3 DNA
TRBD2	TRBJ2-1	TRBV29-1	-	CSVGQTSGAYNEQFF	TGCAGCGTTGGGCAGACTAGCGGGGCCTACAATGAGCAGTTCTTC
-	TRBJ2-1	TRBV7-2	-	CASSPPSGRSLERQFF	TGTGCCAGCAGCCCACCCTCGGGTCGGTCGCTCGAGAGGCAGTTCTTC
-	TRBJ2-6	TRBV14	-	CASSQPPGVSGANVLTF	TGTGCCAGCAGCCAACCCCCCGGGGTCTCTGGGGCCAACGTCCTGACTTTC
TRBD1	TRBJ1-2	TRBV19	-	CATRDRASGYTF	TGTGCCACCAGAGACAGGGCGAGTGGCTACACCTTC
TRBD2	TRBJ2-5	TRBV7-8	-	CASSLKNGGGRETQYF	TGTGCCAGCAGCTTAAAGAACGGGGGGGGTCGGGAGACCCAGTACTTC
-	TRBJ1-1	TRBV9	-	CASSVGVTGPGTEAFF	TGTGCCAGCAGCGTGGGAGTTACAGGGCCTGGGACTGAAGCTTTCTTT
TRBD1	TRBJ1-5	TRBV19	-	CASSSGDRALNQPQHF	TGTGCCAGTAGTTCTGGAGACAGGGCTCTCAATCAGCCCCAGCATTTT
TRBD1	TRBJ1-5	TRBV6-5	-	CASSYLRGGDQPQHF	TGTGCCAGCAGTTACCTGAGAGGGGGCGATCAGCCCCAGCATTTT
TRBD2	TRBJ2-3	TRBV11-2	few	CASSGVGRLAGSTDTQYF	TGTGCCAGCAGCGGGGTCGGGAGACTAGCGGGAAGCACAGATACGCAGTATTTT
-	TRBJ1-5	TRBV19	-	CASGSGEYSGYGSDQPQHF	TGTGCCAGTGGGTCGGGAGAATACAGTGGTTATGGGTCGGATCAGCCCCAGCATTTT